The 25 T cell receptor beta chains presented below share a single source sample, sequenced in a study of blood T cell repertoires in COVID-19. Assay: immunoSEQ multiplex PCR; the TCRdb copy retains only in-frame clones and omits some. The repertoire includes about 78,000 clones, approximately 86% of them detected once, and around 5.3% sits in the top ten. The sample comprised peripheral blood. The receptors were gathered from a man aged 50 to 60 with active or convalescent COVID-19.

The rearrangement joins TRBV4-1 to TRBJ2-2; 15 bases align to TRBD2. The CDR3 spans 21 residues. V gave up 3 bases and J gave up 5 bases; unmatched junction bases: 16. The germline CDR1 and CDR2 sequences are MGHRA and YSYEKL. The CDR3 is CASSHPKGLAGGPGDTGELFF. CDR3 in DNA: TGCGCCAGCAGCCATCCGAAGGGACTAGCGGGGGGCCCGGGAGATACCGGGGAGCTGTTTTTT.

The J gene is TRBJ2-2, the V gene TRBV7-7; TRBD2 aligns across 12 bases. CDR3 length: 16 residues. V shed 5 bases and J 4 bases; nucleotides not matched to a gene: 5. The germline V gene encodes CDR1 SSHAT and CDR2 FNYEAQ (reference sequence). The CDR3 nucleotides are TGTGCCAGCAGCCGACTAGCGGGGGACCTCACCGGGGAGCTGTTTTTT. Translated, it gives CASSRLAGDLTGELFF.

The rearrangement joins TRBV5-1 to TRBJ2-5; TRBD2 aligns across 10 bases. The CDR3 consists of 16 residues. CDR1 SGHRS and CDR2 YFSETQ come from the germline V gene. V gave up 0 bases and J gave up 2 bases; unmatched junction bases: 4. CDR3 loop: CASSLVSSGGQETQYF. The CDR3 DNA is TGCGCCAGCAGCTTGGTCTCTAGCGGGGGACAAGAGACCCAGTACTTC.

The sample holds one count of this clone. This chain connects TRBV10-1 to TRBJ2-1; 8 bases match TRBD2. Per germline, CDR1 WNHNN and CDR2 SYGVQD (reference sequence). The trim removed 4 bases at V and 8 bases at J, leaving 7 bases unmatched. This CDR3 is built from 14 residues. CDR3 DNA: TGCGCCAGCAGTGCAGGACTAGCTATCCATGAGCAGTTCTTC. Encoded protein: CASSAGLAIHEQFF.

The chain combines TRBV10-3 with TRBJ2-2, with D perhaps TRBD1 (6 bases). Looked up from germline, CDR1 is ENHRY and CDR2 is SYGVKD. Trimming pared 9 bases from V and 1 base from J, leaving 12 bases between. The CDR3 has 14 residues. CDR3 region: CAMRTDGNTGELFF. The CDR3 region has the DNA TGTGCCATGCGGACAGACGGGAACACCGGGGAGCTGTTTTTT.

In DNA form, the CDR3 reads TGTGCCAGCAGCTTAGGTGGAGGGGAACATGAAAAACTGTTTTTT. Its protein is CASSLGGGEHEKLFF. The rearrangement joins TRBV7-9 to TRBJ1-4; maybe TRBD1 (5 bases). Trimming shortened V by 1 base and J by 6 bases, and 12 bases separated the two germline ends. The CDR3 sequence is 15 residues long. CDR1 and CDR2 from the germline V gene are SEHNR and FQNEAQ (reference sequence).

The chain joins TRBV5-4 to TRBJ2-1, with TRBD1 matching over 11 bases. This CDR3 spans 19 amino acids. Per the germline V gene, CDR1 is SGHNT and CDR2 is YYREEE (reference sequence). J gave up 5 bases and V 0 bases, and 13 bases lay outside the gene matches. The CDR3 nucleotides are TGTGCCAGCAGCTTGGGGTGGACAGGGGGCTGGGAAGGTAACAATGAGCAGTTCTTC. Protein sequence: CASSLGWTGGWEGNNEQFF.

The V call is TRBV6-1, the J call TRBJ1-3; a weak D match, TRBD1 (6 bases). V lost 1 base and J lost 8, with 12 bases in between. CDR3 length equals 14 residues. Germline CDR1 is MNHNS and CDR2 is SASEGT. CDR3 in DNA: TGTGCCAGCAGTGAAGGGACAGCCAGGCACACCATATATTTT. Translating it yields CASSEGTARHTIYF.

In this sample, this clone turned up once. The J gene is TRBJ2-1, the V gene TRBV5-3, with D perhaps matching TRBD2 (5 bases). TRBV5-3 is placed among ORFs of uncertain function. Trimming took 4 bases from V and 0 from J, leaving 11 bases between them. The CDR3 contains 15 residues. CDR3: CARSPGVSSYNEQFF. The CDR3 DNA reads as TGTGCCAGAAGCCCCGGGGTTAGCTCCTACAATGAGCAGTTCTTC.

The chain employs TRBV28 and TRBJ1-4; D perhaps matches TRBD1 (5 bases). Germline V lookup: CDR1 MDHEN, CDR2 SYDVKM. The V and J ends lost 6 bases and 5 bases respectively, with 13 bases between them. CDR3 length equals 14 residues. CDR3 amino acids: CASSLGGVNEKLFF. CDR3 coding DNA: TGTGCCAGCAGCTTGGGGGGGGTAAATGAAAAACTGTTTTTT.

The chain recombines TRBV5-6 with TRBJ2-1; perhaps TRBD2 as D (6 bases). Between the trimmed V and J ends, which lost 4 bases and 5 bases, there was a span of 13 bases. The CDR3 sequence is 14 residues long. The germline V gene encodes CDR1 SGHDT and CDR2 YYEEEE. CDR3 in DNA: TGTGCCAGCAGCCTCCGGGACTCAGACAATGAGCAGTTCTTC. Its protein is CASSLRDSDNEQFF.

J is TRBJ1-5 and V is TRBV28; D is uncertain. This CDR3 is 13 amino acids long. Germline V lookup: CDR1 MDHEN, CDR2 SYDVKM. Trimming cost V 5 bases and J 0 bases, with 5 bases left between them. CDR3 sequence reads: CASSRDSNQPQHF. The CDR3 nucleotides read TGTGCCAGCAGTCGGGATAGCAATCAGCCCCAGCATTTT.

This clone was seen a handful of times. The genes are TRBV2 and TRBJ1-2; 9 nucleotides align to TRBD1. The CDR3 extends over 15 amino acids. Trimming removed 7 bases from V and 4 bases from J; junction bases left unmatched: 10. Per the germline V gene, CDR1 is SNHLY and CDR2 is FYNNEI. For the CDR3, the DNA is TGTGCCAGCAAAAGACAGGGGGTCGACTCCTATGGCTACACCTTC. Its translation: CASKRQGVDSYGYTF. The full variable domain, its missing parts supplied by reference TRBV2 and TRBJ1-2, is EPEVTQTPSHQVTQMGQEVILRCVPISNHLYFYWYRQILGQKVEFLVSFYNNEISEKSEIFDDQFSVERPDGSNFTLKIRSTKLEDSAMYFCASKRQGVDSYGYTFGSGTRLTVV.

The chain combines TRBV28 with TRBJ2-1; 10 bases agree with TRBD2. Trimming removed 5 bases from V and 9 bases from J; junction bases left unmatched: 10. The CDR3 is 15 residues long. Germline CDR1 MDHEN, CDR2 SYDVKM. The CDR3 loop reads CASSASSGGRTEQFF. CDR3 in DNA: TGTGCCAGCAGTGCATCTAGCGGGGGCCGCACTGAGCAGTTCTTC.

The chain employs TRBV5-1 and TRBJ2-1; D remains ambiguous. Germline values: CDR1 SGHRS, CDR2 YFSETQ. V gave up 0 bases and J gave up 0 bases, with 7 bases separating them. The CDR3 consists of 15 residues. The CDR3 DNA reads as TGCGCCAGCAGCTTGGGAGGTAGCTCCTACAATGAGCAGTTCTTC. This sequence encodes CASSLGGSSYNEQFF.

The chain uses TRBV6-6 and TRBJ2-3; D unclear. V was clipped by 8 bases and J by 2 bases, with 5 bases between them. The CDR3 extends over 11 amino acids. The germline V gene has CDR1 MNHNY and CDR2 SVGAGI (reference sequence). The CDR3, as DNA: TGTGCCAGCGGCAACACAGATACGCAGTATTTT. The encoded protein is CASGNTDTQYF.

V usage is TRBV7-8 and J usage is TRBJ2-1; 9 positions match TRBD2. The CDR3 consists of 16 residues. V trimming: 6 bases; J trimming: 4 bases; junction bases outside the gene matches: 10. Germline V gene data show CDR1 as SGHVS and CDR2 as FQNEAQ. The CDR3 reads CASRSSRTSVYNEQFF. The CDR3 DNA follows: TGTGCCAGCAGGTCTAGCCGGACTAGCGTGTACAATGAGCAGTTCTTC.

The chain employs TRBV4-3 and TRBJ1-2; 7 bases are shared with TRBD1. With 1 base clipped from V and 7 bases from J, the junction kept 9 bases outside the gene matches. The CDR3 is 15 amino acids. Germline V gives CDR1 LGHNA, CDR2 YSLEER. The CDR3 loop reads CASSQATGQEVGYTF. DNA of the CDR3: TGCGCCAGCAGCCAAGCCACAGGACAGGAGGTTGGCTACACCTTC.

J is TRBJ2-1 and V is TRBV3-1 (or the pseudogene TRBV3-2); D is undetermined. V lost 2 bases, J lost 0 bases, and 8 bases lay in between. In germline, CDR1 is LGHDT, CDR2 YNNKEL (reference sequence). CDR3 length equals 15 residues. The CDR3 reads CASSQPSLSYNEQFF. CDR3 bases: TGTGCCAGCAGCCAACCCTCCCTCTCCTACAATGAGCAGTTCTTC.

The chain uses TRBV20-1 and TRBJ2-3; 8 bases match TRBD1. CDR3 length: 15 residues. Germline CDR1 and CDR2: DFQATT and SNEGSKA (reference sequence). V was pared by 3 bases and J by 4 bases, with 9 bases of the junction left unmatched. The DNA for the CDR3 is TGCAGTGCTAGTCGACAGGGGCAAGCGGCAGATACGCAGTATTTT. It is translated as CSASRQGQAADTQYF.

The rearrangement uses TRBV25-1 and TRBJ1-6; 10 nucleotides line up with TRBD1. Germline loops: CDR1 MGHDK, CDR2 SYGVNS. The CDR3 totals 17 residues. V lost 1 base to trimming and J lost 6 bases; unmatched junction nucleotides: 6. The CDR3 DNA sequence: TGTGCCAGCAGTGAATCTTTGACAGGGGGCGGTAATTCACCCCTCCACTTT. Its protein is CASSESLTGGGNSPLHF.

Here the CDR3 reads CASSQNRLNTEAFF. The CDR3 DNA sequence: TGTGCCAGCAGCCAGAACAGATTGAACACTGAAGCTTTCTTT. The chain links TRBV5-4 to TRBJ1-1; no clear D gene. This CDR3 spans 14 amino acids. Germline V CDR1 and CDR2: SGHNT, YYREEE (reference sequence). V lost 4 bases to trimming and J lost 0 bases, with 10 bases between them.

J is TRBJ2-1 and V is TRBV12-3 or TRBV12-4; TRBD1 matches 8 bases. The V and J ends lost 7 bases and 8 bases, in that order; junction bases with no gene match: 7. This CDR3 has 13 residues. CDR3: CASTPPGGDEQFF. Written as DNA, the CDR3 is TGTGCCAGCACCCCTCCAGGGGGCGATGAGCAGTTCTTC.

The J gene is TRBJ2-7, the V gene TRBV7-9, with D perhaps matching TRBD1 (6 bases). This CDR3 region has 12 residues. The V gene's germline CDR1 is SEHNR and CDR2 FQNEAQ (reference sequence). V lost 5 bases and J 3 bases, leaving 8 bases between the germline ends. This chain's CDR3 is CASSQQGYEQYV. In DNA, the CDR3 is TGTGCCAGCAGCCAACAGGGCTACGAGCAGTACGTC.

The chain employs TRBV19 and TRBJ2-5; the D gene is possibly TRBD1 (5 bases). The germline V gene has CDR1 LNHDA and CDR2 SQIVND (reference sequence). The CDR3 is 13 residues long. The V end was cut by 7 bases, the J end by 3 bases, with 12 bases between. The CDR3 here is CASKGHNEETQYF. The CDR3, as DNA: TGTGCCAGTAAGGGGCACAATGAAGAGACCCAGTACTTC.